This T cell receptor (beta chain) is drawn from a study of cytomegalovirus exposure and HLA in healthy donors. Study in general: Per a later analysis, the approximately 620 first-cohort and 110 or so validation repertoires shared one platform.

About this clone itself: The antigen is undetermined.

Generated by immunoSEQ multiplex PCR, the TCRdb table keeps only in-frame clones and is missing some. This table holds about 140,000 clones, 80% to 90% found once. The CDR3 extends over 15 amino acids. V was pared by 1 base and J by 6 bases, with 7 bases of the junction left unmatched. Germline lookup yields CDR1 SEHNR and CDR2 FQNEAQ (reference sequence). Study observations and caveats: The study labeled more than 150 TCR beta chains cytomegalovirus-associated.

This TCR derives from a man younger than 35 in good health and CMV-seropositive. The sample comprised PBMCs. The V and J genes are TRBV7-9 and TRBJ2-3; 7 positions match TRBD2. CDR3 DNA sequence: TGTGCCAGCAGCTTAGATGGCGGGAGCCAGGATACGCAGTATTTT. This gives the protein CASSLDGGSQDTQYF. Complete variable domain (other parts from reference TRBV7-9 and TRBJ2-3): DTGVSQNPRHKITKRGQNVTFRCDPISEHNRLYWYRQTLGQGPEFLTYFQNEAQLEKSRLLSDRFSAERPKGSFSTLEIQRTEQGDSAMYLCASSLDGGSQDTQYFGPGTRLTVL.